Listed here are 29 T cell receptor beta chains from one sample, sequenced in a study of read filtering for tumor transcriptome and immune sequencing. Molecular barcoded adaptors covering alpha/delta and beta/gamma chains were used on around 370 ng RNA. TCRdb passed the reads through MiXCR, listing each CDR3 protein once. The sample holds about 57,000 distinct CDR3 sequences, 20% to 25% seen once. Input material: a population of CD138-negative cells sorted from bone marrow. The source of these receptors is a donor aged 40 or older with multiple myeloma.

This clonotype was picked up a small number of times. The rearrangement uses TRBV7-8 and TRBJ2-5; possibly TRBD1 or TRBD2 for D (6 bases each). Trimming shortened V by 5 bases and J by 7 bases, and 14 bases separated the two germline ends. From germline, CDR1 is SGHVS and CDR2 FQNEAQ. CDR3 length: 13 amino acids. The CDR3 nucleotides read TGTGCCAGCAGCATAAGGGGGGTGGCGACCCAGTACTTC. It encodes CASSIRGVATQYF.

This clonotype was observed a few times. The chain uses TRBV24-1 and TRBJ2-3; 8 bases line up with TRBD2. The germline gives CDR1 KGHDR, CDR2 SFDVKD. V lost 4 bases to trimming and J lost 0 bases; unmatched junction nucleotides: 5. CDR3 length: 16 residues. CDR3 nucleotides: TGTGCCACCAGTGAGCCTAGCGGGTATAGCACAGATACGCAGTATTTT. This codes for CATSEPSGYSTDTQYF.

This rearrangement joins TRBV6-5 to TRBJ2-2; 9 bases fit TRBD1. CDR1 MNHEY and CDR2 SVGAGI come from the germline V gene. The CDR3 has 16 residues. V shed 6 bases, J shed 3 bases, and the junction held 8 bases outside the gene matches. CDR3 nucleotides: TGTGCCAGCAGAACCCGACAGGGGGGAGACACCGGGGAGCTGTTTTTT. It encodes CASRTRQGGDTGELFF.

This clonotype was counted many times. The chain employs TRBV27 and TRBJ1-5; maybe TRBD1 (5 bases). CDR1 is MNHEY, CDR2 SMNVEV, per germline (reference sequence). V lost 1 base, J lost 0 bases, and 7 bases lay in between. This CDR3 is 15 amino acids long. The CDR3 coding sequence is TGTGCCAGCAGTTTATTCCAGGGTAGCAATCAGCCCCAGCATTTT. Residues: CASSLFQGSNQPQHF.

This clonotype was seen more than once but under ten times. A much larger clone differs from this one at a single base, so this may be a read error. Without the conserved terminal phenylalanine or tryptophan, this CDR3 likely stems from a read error. The chain combines TRBV5-1 with TRBJ2-7; 9 nucleotides match TRBD2. This CDR3 region has 13 residues. V lost 5 bases, J lost 1 base, and 1 base stayed unmatched. Germline values: CDR1 SGHRS, CDR2 YFSETQ. CDR3 bases: TGCGCCAGCAGGACTAGCGGTTCCTACGAGCAGTACCTC. Amino acids: CASRTSGSYEQYL.

A few counts support this clonotype. J is TRBJ2-5 and V is TRBV5-1; 11 bases line up with TRBD1. The CDR3 contains 16 residues. After removal of 4 bases from V and 4 bases from J, the junction contained 9 bases not matched to a gene. Germline V gene data show CDR1 as SGHRS and CDR2 as YFSETQ. CDR3 in DNA: TGCGCCAGCAGCGAGGACAGGGGGCGAGGGAGAGAGACCCAGTACTTC. This translates into CASSEDRGRGRETQYF. Looking up the rest from reference TRBV5-1 and TRBJ2-5 gives the full variable domain: KAGVTQTPRYLIKTRGQQVTLSCSPISGHRSVSWYQQTPGQGLQFLFEYFSETQRNKGNFPGRFSGRQFSNSRSEMNVSTLELGDSALYLCASSEDRGRGRETQYFGPGTRLLVL.

The chain recombines TRBV20-1 with TRBJ2-1; tentatively, D is TRBD1 (7 bases). Germline V gene sequence: CDR1 DFQATT, CDR2 SNEGSKA (reference sequence). V was cut by 5 bases and J by 6 bases, with 23 bases left in between. The CDR3 spans 16 residues. The CDR3 sequence: CSAEESGRGGSNEQFF. In DNA form, the CDR3 reads TGCAGTGCTGAAGAATCCGGGAGAGGGGGCAGCAATGAGCAGTTCTTC.

About this clonotype itself: One base separates it from a far larger clone, so it is likely a read error. This sequence joins TRBV7-9 and TRBJ2-1; 8 bases agree with TRBD2. CDR1 and CDR2 (germline): SEHNR, FQNEAQ (reference sequence). The CDR3 is made up of 14 amino acids. CDR3 amino acids: CASSIAGRYNEQLF. DNA for the CDR3: TGTGCCAGCAGCATAGCGGGACGGTACAATGAGCAGCTCTTC.

This chain joins TRBV10-3 and TRBJ1-1; no reliable D call. The V end was cut by 4 bases, the J end by 1 base, with 10 bases between. The CDR3 covers 14 residues. From germline, CDR1 is ENHRY and CDR2 SYGVKD. This chain's CDR3 is CAISVNSENTEAFF. CDR3 nucleotide sequence: TGTGCCATCAGTGTTAACAGCGAGAACACTGAAGCTTTCTTT.

In its sample, this clonotype was seen a few times. The chain uses TRBV7-9 and TRBJ2-1; TRBD1 aligns across 8 bases. The length of the CDR3 is 15 residues. Trimming removed 5 bases from V and 4 bases from J; junction bases left unmatched: 7. Germline V gene lookup returns CDR1 SEHNR and CDR2 FQNEAQ (reference sequence). CDR3 amino acids: CASSRQGILYNEQFF. The CDR3 bases are TGTGCCAGCAGCCGACAGGGGATATTATACAATGAGCAGTTCTTC. The variable domain in full, with the rest retrieved from reference TRBV7-9 and TRBJ2-1, is DTGVSQNPRHKITKRGQNVTFRCDPISEHNRLYWYRQTLGQGPEFLTYFQNEAQLEKSRLLSDRFSAERPKGSFSTLEIQRTEQGDSAMYLCASSRQGILYNEQFFGPGTRLTVL.

This sequence joins TRBV7-9 and TRBJ2-1; 10 bases are a match to TRBD2. The CDR3 is made up of 19 amino acids. J lost 0 bases, V lost 3 bases, and 11 bases had no gene match. The germline V gene has CDR1 SEHNR and CDR2 FQNEAQ (reference sequence). CDR3 sequence: CASSFGTSGVPSSYNEQFF. The CDR3 DNA reads as TGTGCCAGCAGCTTCGGCACTAGCGGGGTCCCAAGCTCCTACAATGAGCAGTTCTTC. Drawing the rest from reference TRBV7-9 and TRBJ2-1, the complete variable domain is DTGVSQNPRHKITKRGQNVTFRCDPISEHNRLYWYRQTLGQGPEFLTYFQNEAQLEKSRLLSDRFSAERPKGSFSTLEIQRTEQGDSAMYLCASSFGTSGVPSSYNEQFFGPGTRLTVL.

This clonotype came up many times. The chain links TRBV11-2 to TRBJ2-2, with no clear D. In germline, CDR1 is SGHAT, CDR2 FQNNGV. The CDR3 spans 13 residues. V was cut by 3 bases and J by 3 bases, with 5 bases left in between. The CDR3 loop reads CASSFEYTGELFF. The CDR3 bases are TGTGCCAGCAGCTTTGAGTACACCGGGGAGCTGTTTTTT.

This clonotype occurred many times. The V gene is TRBV2, the J gene TRBJ1-1; 10 nucleotides align to TRBD1. The CDR3 covers 13 residues. Trimming cost V 11 bases and J 0 bases; bases outside gene matches: 3. The germline CDR1 and CDR2 sequences are SNHLY and FYNNEI. CDR3 sequence reads: CAGDRGLNTEAFF. Written as DNA, the CDR3 is TGTGCCGGGGACAGGGGATTGAACACTGAAGCTTTCTTT. The full variable domain, its missing parts supplied by reference TRBV2 and TRBJ1-1, is EPEVTQTPSHQVTQMGQEVILRCVPISNHLYFYWYRQILGQKVEFLVSFYNNEISEKSEIFDDQFSVERPDGSNFTLKIRSTKLEDSAMYFCAGDRGLNTEAFFGQGTRLTVV.

Note on this clonotype: A read error is likely, as this CDR3 ends without the conserved phenylalanine or tryptophan. V is TRBV7-9 and J is TRBJ1-1; D perhaps matches TRBD1 (5 bases). This CDR3 spans 13 amino acids. Between the trimmed V and J ends, which lost 3 bases and 4 bases, there was a span of 9 bases. Germline lookup yields CDR1 SEHNR and CDR2 FQNEAQ (reference sequence). The CDR3 spells CASSLDRGTEAFI. In nucleotides, the CDR3 is TGTGCCAGCAGCTTGGATAGGGGCACTGAAGCTTTCATT.

This clonotype has a handful of counts. The chain couples TRBV6-4 to TRBJ2-2, with 8 nucleotides matching TRBD1. The V gene end was trimmed by 2 bases and the J gene end by 4 bases; junction bases not matched to a gene: 3. This CDR3 comprises 15 residues. Germline V gene data show CDR1 as MRHNA and CDR2 as SNTAGT. In nucleotides, the CDR3 is TGTGCCAGCAGTGACGCGACAGGGGCCACCGGGGAGCTGTTTTTT. It codes for CASSDATGATGELFF.

This clonotype was seen more than once but under ten times. The chain uses TRBV19 and TRBJ2-3, with no clear D. The CDR3 extends over 13 amino acids. Germline-derived CDR1 and CDR2 are LNHDA and SQIVND (reference sequence). V lost 6 bases to trimming and J lost 0 bases, with 7 bases between them. The CDR3 DNA reads TGTGCCAGTAGCATTGACAGCACAGATACGCAGTATTTT. It specifies CASSIDSTDTQYF. Full variable domain (missing parts from reference TRBV19 and TRBJ2-3): DGGITQSPKYLFRKEGQNVTLSCEQNLNHDAMYWYRQDPGQGLRLIYYSQIVNDFQKGDIAEGYSVSREKKESFPLTVTSAQKNPTAFYLCASSIDSTDTQYFGPGTRLTVL.

Regarding this clonotype: The conserved phenylalanine or tryptophan is not found at the CDR3 terminus, so this likely reflects a read error. The chain uses TRBV6-1 and TRBJ2-1; D remains unclear. Germline loops: CDR1 MNHNS, CDR2 SASEGT. CDR3 size: 15 residues. Deletions cut 1 base from V and 10 bases from J, with 17 bases between. CDR3 region: CASSEVLGAPREQFL. DNA of the CDR3: TGTGCCAGCAGTGAAGTCTTGGGCGCTCCTCGGGAGCAGTTCCTC.

The chain uses TRBV7-2 and TRBJ2-1; 8 bases map to TRBD2. The CDR3 consists of 16 residues. V dropped 3 bases and J dropped 4; count of bases not matched to a gene: 8. The germline V gene encodes CDR1 SGHTA and CDR2 FQGNSA. CDR3 protein: CASSFVSSGLYNEQFF. CDR3 bases: TGTGCCAGCAGCTTCGTATCTAGCGGGTTATACAATGAGCAGTTCTTC.

This clonotype was recorded many times. The chain carries TRBV29-1 and TRBJ1-1; TRBD1 matches 8 bases. Losses at the gene ends were 5 bases for V and 1 base for J; bases not matched to a gene: 12. The CDR3 extends over 16 amino acids. CDR1 is SQVTM and CDR2 is ANQGSEA in the germline V gene. The CDR3 bases are TGCAGCGTTAACGGGGACAGGTGGGCTGAGAACACTGAAGCTTTCTTT. This sequence encodes CSVNGDRWAENTEAFF.

In its sample, this clonotype is medium-sized. CDR3 residues: CATSAQAGAYNEQFF. CDR3 nucleotide sequence: TGTGCCACCAGTGCTCAAGCGGGGGCCTACAATGAGCAGTTCTTC. The chain employs TRBV24-1 and TRBJ2-1, with 8 bases fitting TRBD2. The CDR3 extends over 15 amino acids. Germline V lookup: CDR1 KGHDR, CDR2 SFDVKD. V gave up 5 bases and J gave up 2 bases; unmatched junction bases: 4.

This clonotype appeared many times. The gene calls are TRBV6-2 or TRBV6-3 and TRBJ2-7; D remains ambiguous. The germline V and J ends were trimmed by 6 bases and 2 bases, with 8 bases remaining between them. The CDR3 length is 12 residues. Germline CDR1 and CDR2: MNHEY and SVGEGT. This CDR3 is CASSGSTYEQYF. The CDR3 region has the DNA TGTGCCAGCAGCGGGTCTACCTACGAGCAGTACTTC.

This clonotype was seen many times. The V gene is TRBV10-2, the J gene TRBJ2-2; unclear D gene. Germline V gives CDR1 WSHSY, CDR2 SAAADI. This CDR3 contains 13 residues. Trimming removed 4 bases from V and 5 bases from J, with 8 bases in between. The CDR3 coding sequence is TGCGCCAGCAGTGGGGCCTATACCGGGGAGCTGTTTTTT. Encoded protein: CASSGAYTGELFF.

This clonotype was detected many times. The chain links TRBV7-9 to TRBJ2-5; D may be TRBD1 or TRBD2 (5 bases each). Per the germline V gene, CDR1 is SEHNR and CDR2 is FQNEAQ (reference sequence). The CDR3 length is 14 residues. V dropped 5 bases and J dropped 2 bases, with 12 bases sitting between them. This CDR3 is CASSPGGGQETQYF. CDR3 DNA: TGTGCCAGCAGCCCCGGTGGGGGACAAGAGACCCAGTACTTC.

The chain combines TRBV7-9 with TRBJ1-5; a weak D match, TRBD1 (5 bases). V lost 5 bases, J lost 6 bases, and 17 bases lay in between. The CDR3 length is 15 residues. Germline V gives CDR1 SEHNR, CDR2 FQNEAQ (reference sequence). The CDR3 DNA follows: TGTGCCAGCAGCAGTTTCGGGCGGGGGAGTCAGCCCCAGCATTTT. It yields the protein CASSSFGRGSQPQHF. Based on the CDR3 plus reference TRBV7-9 and TRBJ1-5, the full variable domain is DTGVSQNPRHKITKRGQNVTFRCDPISEHNRLYWYRQTLGQGPEFLTYFQNEAQLEKSRLLSDRFSAERPKGSFSTLEIQRTEQGDSAMYLCASSSFGRGSQPQHFGDGTRLSIL.

At least ten counts were recorded for this clonotype. The chain carries TRBV7-2 and TRBJ2-1; 12 positions agree with TRBD2. V gave up 4 bases and J gave up 0 bases; unmatched junction bases: 4. Germline V gene lookup returns CDR1 SGHTA and CDR2 FQGNSA. The CDR3 extends over 17 amino acids. The CDR3 coding sequence is TGTGCCAGCAGCTCGACTAGCGGGGGAAGCTCCTACAATGAGCAGTTCTTC. It specifies CASSSTSGGSSYNEQFF.

This clonotype was observed at least ten times. The V and J genes are TRBV7-8 and TRBJ1-1; unclear D gene. V lost 5 bases and J 1 base, leaving 8 bases between the germline ends. The CDR3 extends over 13 amino acids. The germline gives CDR1 SGHVS, CDR2 FQNEAQ. In DNA form, the CDR3 reads TGTGCCAGCAGCCCAACTGAGAACACTGAAGCTTTCTTT. Its protein product is CASSPTENTEAFF.

The rearrangement uses TRBV5-4 and TRBJ2-1; TRBD2 is a possible D gene (5 bases). This CDR3 is 15 amino acids long. Trimming stripped 0 bases from V and 2 bases from J, with 9 bases between. Germline CDR1 SGHNT, CDR2 YYREEE (reference sequence). CDR3 protein: CASSLELVTYNEQFF. For the CDR3, the DNA is TGTGCCAGCAGCTTGGAACTAGTGACCTACAATGAGCAGTTCTTC.

This clonotype was counted ten times or more. The V and J genes are TRBV7-8 and TRBJ2-1; D might be TRBD1 (6 bases). Trimming removed 3 bases at V and 2 bases at J, with 11 bases between. From germline, CDR1 is SGHVS and CDR2 FQNEAQ. This CDR3 comprises 15 residues. Here the CDR3 DNA reads TGTGCCAGCAGCTTCGACAGGCTGACCTACAATGAGCAGTTCTTC. It codes for CASSFDRLTYNEQFF.

The sample holds many counts of this clonotype. This chain links TRBV6-5 with TRBJ2-5, with 9 positions matching TRBD2. With 6 bases clipped from V and 6 bases from J, the junction kept 11 bases outside the gene matches. The CDR3 runs to 15 residues. The germline CDR1 and CDR2 sequences are MNHEY and SVGAGI. CDR3 DNA sequence: TGTGCCAGCAGCCTTTGGGGTAGCGGGGGTAAGACCCAGTACTTC. This sequence encodes CASSLWGSGGKTQYF.